These T cell receptor beta chains were read from a single sample in a study of cytomegalovirus exposure and HLA in healthy donors. Here immunoSEQ multiplex PCR was the method, and the copy in TCRdb shows in-frame clones only, minus some. The table lists more than 95,000 clones, 70% to 85% of them singletons. Sequencing was done on a sample of PBMCs. These receptors were collected from a young woman in good health and CMV-seropositive. Each CDR3 is given with its conserved first and last residue. A D gene is named only where the DNA matches it firmly. Part of the rows lack a size; the others show once, few, many or a class for expanded clones.

CDR3 DNA	CDR3 protein	clone size	V gene	J gene	D gene
TGCGCCAGCAGCTCGTCAGAGAACACTGAAGCTTTCTTT	CASSSSENTEAFF	-	TRBV5-1	TRBJ1-1	-
TGTGCCAGCAGTTTCGACAGTGGGAACATTCAGTACTTC	CASSFDSGNIQYF	-	TRBV27	TRBJ2-4	-
TGTGCCAGCAGCCCAGGGTCCCCTCAGAACACTGAAGCTTTCTTT	CASSPGSPQNTEAFF	few	TRBV28	TRBJ1-1	-
TGTGCCAGCAGCGTAGCAGCGGGAGTCTCCTACGAGCAGTACTTC	CASSVAAGVSYEQYF	-	TRBV9	TRBJ2-7	TRBD2
TGTGCCAGCAGCCAGCGGGAGTTCGGGTACGAGCAGTACTTC	CASSQREFGYEQYF	few	TRBV6-6	TRBJ2-7	TRBD2
TGTGCCAGCAGCCACCTAGCGGGAGGATTTTCCTACGAGCAGTACTTC	CASSHLAGGFSYEQYF	-	TRBV4-2	TRBJ2-7	TRBD2
TGTGCCAGCAGTGACACGACAGGGAAGTTGGATCAGCCCCAGCATTTT	CASSDTTGKLDQPQHF	-	TRBV2	TRBJ1-5	TRBD1
TGTGCCAGCAGTTCCACCTACAATGAGCAGTTCTTC	CASSSTYNEQFF	-	TRBV6-5	TRBJ2-1	-
TGTGCCAGCCGAAGCCCCGGGTGGGCGAACACCGGGGAGCTGTTTTTT	CASRSPGWANTGELFF	-	TRBV28	TRBJ2-2	-
TGTGCCTGGAGTGAGGGACAGGGCGACAGAAGCTACGAGCAGTACTTC	CAWSEGQGDRSYEQYF	-	TRBV30	TRBJ2-7	TRBD1
TGTGCCAGCAGCTCGCCCTACGGGGAGCAGTACTTC	CASSSPYGEQYF	-	TRBV5-6	TRBJ2-7	-
TGTGCCAGCAGTTTTGGAGGCTACAATGAGCAGTTCTTC	CASSFGGYNEQFF	-	TRBV27	TRBJ2-1	-
TGTGTCAGCGCACCAGGAGGGCAGCGGGGGCCCGGGGATACGCAGTATTTT	CVSAPGGQRGPGDTQYF	once	TRBV18	TRBJ2-3	TRBD2
TGTGCCAGCAGCTTTGCTGGGACTAGCGGGCCCAACACCGGGGAGCTGTTTTTT	CASSFAGTSGPNTGELFF	-	TRBV7-6	TRBJ2-2	TRBD2
TGCAGCGGTCGCCGGAGGCCTTGGGACACAGATACGCAGTATTTT	CSGRRRPWDTDTQYF	-	TRBV29-1	TRBJ2-3	-
TGTGCCAGCAGCTTAGTTAGTTCAGCGACAGTCGAAAAACTGTTTTTT	CASSLVSSATVEKLFF	-	TRBV7-9	TRBJ1-4	-
TGTGCCAGTAACCCATGGGGACGGGAGGCCCAAGAGACCCAGTACTTC	CASNPWGREAQETQYF	once	TRBV19	TRBJ2-5	TRBD2
TGTGCCAGCAGTGCGGGCCTAGCGGGACTAGCCTACGAGCAGTACTTC	CASSAGLAGLAYEQYF	-	TRBV27	TRBJ2-7	TRBD2
TGTGCCAGCAGTGAGACAGCGGGAGGCCGCTCTGGGGCCAACGTCCTGACTTTC	CASSETAGGRSGANVLTF	-	TRBV25-1	TRBJ2-6	TRBD2
TGTGCCAGTAGTTTTCAGGGTCATGAGCAGTTCTTC	CASSFQGHEQFF	-	TRBV19	TRBJ2-1	-
TGTGCCAGCAGTTTCGGGGGGGGCCCTAATCAGCCCCAGCATTTT	CASSFGGGPNQPQHF	-	TRBV27	TRBJ1-5	-
TGTGCCACCAGCAGGGACAGGGGGTCTCAGCCCCAGCATTTT	CATSRDRGSQPQHF	few	TRBV15	TRBJ1-5	TRBD1
TGTGCCTGGAGCGGGTGGGGACAGGGGGCAGATACGCAGTATTTT	CAWSGWGQGADTQYF	few	TRBV30	TRBJ2-3	TRBD1
TGTGCCAGCAGCTCATTGGGAGGATCAGATACGCAGTATTTT	CASSSLGGSDTQYF	-	TRBV7-9	TRBJ2-3	-
TGTGCCAGCAGCGAGGGACTAGCGGGAAAAGACGAGCAGTACTTC	CASSEGLAGKDEQYF	once	TRBV13	TRBJ2-7	TRBD2
TGTGCAGCTACGAAAGGGGGCTCTAGCTACGAGCAGTACTTC	CAATKGGSSYEQYF	-	TRBV25-1	TRBJ2-7	TRBD1
TGTGCCTGGAGTGCGGACAGGGTAGCCAAAAACATTCAGTACTTC	CAWSADRVAKNIQYF	-	TRBV30	TRBJ2-4	TRBD1
TGTGCCAGCAGCCTCGGGACTAGCGGGAGTTACGAGCAGTACTTC	CASSLGTSGSYEQYF	-	TRBV4-2	TRBJ2-7	TRBD2
TGTGCCAGCAGTTCAAGCCTTCTAGCGGGAGGGCCCTCCTACGAGCAGTACTTC	CASSSSLLAGGPSYEQYF	-	TRBV25-1	TRBJ2-7	TRBD2
TGTGCCAGCAGCCACAGGGACACTGAAGCTTTCTTT	CASSHRDTEAFF	few	TRBV11-1	TRBJ1-1	-
TGTGCTAGTCGGGGCGGGAGCTCCTACAATGAGCAGTTCTTC	CASRGGSSYNEQFF	-	TRBV12-5	TRBJ2-1	TRBD2
TGTGCCAGCAGTCCGGGTCAAGAGACCCAGTACTTC	CASSPGQETQYF	-	TRBV5-4	TRBJ2-5	-
TGTGCCAGCACCCGGGGGGTGAACACTGAAGCTTTCTTT	CASTRGVNTEAFF	-	TRBV2	TRBJ1-1	-
TGTGCCAGCAGTGACCCGAGGGTTGGAGGATTTAATTCACCCCTCCACTTT	CASSDPRVGGFNSPLHF	-	TRBV6-1	TRBJ1-6	-
TGTGCCAGCAGCGTAGACGGGGTAAAGCAGTTCTTC	CASSVDGVKQFF	few	TRBV9	TRBJ2-1	-
TGTGCCAGCAGTGAAAGAAGCGGGAGTGCTTACGAGCAGTACTTC	CASSERSGSAYEQYF	-	TRBV2	TRBJ2-7	TRBD2
TGTGCCAGCAGTGAAGGGACTAGCGGTTCCTACGAGCAGTACTTC	CASSEGTSGSYEQYF	-	TRBV2	TRBJ2-7	TRBD2
TGCGCCAGCAGCCAAGTGTGGCCCGGGATCTACGAGCAGTACTTC	CASSQVWPGIYEQYF	-	TRBV4-1	TRBJ2-7	-
TGTGCCAGCAGTGTACAGGGTCCTCAAACTGAAGCTTTCTTT	CASSVQGPQTEAFF	-	TRBV25-1	TRBJ1-1	-
TGTGCCAGCAGTGAATTAGCAAATTCACCCCTCCACTTT	CASSELANSPLHF	-	TRBV25-1	TRBJ1-6	-
TGTGCCAGCAGGCCCGGACTAGGATCCTACAATGAGCAGTTCTTC	CASRPGLGSYNEQFF	-	TRBV2	TRBJ2-1	TRBD2
TGTGCCAGCAGCTTACGGGACATCCCCTACGAGCAGTACTTC	CASSLRDIPYEQYF	-	TRBV7-3	TRBJ2-7	-
TGTGCCAGCTCCCCGGGGGACCATCCCCAGCATTTT	CASSPGDHPQHF	-	TRBV18	TRBJ1-5	-
TGTGCCAGCAGTGAGGGGCCTGCTGGGAGAAACACCATATATTTT	CASSEGPAGRNTIYF	-	TRBV25-1	TRBJ1-3	-
TGTGCCAGCACGGCACAGGTCGACGAGCAGTACTTC	CASTAQVDEQYF	-	TRBV28	TRBJ2-7	-
TGTGCCAGCAGCCGGGGAACGGTGATGAACACTGAAGCTTTCTTT	CASSRGTVMNTEAFF	-	TRBV11-3	TRBJ1-1	-